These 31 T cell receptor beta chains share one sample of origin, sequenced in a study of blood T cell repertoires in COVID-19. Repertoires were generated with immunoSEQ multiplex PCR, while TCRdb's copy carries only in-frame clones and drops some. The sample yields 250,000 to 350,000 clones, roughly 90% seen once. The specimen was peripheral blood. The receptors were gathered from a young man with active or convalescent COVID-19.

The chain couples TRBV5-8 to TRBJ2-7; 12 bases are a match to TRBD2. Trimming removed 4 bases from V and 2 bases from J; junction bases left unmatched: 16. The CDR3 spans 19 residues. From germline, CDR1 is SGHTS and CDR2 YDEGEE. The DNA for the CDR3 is TGTGCCAGCAGCCTCTTTCTCTTTGGACTAGCGGGGAAAACCTACGAGCAGTACTTC. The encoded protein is CASSLFLFGLAGKTYEQYF. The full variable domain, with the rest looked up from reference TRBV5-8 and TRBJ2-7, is EAGVTQSPTHLIKTRGQQATLRCSPISGHTSVYWYQQALGLGLQFLLWYDEGEERNRGNFPPRFSGRQFPNYSSELNVNALELEDSALYLCASSLFLFGLAGKTYEQYFGPGTRLTVT.

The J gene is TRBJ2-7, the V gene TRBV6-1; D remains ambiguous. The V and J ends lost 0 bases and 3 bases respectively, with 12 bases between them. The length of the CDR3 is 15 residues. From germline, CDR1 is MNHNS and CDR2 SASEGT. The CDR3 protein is CASSEAFTGYYEQYF. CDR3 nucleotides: TGTGCCAGCAGTGAAGCATTTACCGGGTACTACGAGCAGTACTTC.

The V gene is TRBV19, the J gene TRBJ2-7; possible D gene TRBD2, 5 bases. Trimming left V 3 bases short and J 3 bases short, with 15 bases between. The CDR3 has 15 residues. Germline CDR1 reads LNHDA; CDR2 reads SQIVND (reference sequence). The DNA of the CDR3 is TGTGCCAGTAGTATCGATCCTAGCCGGGGCTACGAGCAGTACTTC. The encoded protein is CASSIDPSRGYEQYF.

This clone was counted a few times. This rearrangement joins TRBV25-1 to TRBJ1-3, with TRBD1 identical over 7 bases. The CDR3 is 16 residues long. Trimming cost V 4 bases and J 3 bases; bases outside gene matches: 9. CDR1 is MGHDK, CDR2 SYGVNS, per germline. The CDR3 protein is CASSGIDRALGNTIYF. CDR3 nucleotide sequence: TGTGCCAGCAGTGGAATTGACAGGGCCCTTGGAAACACCATATATTTT.

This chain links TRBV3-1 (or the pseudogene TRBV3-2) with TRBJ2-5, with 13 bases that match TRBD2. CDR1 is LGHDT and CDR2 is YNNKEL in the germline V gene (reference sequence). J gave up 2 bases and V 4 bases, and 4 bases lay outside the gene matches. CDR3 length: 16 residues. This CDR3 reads CASSPLAGGSQETQYF. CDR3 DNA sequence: TGTGCCAGCAGCCCACTAGCGGGGGGGTCACAAGAGACCCAGTACTTC.

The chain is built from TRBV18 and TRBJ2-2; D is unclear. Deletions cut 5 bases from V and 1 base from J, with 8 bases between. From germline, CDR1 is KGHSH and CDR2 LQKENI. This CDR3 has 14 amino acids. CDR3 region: CASSTRQNTGELFF. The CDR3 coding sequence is TGTGCCAGCTCAACCCGACAGAACACCGGGGAGCTGTTTTTT.

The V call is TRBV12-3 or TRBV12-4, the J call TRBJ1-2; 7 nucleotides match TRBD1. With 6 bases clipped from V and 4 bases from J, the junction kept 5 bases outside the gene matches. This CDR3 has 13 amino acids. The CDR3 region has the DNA TGTGCCAGCAGACAGACAGGGCGCTATGGCTACACCTTC. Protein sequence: CASRQTGRYGYTF.

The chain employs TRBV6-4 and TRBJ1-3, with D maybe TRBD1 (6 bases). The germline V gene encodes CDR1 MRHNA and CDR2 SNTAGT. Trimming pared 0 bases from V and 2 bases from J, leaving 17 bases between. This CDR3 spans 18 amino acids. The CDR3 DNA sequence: TGTGCCAGCAGTGACTCGAGCCAGGGGACAACGCCTGGAAACACCATATATTTT. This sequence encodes CASSDSSQGTTPGNTIYF.

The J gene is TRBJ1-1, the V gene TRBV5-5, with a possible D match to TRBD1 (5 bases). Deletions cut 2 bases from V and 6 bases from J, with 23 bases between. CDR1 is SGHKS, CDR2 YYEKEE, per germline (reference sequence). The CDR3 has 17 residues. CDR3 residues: CASSFGSDTPGRAEAFF. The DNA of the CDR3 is TGTGCCAGCAGCTTTGGGTCGGACACTCCAGGGAGGGCTGAAGCTTTCTTT.

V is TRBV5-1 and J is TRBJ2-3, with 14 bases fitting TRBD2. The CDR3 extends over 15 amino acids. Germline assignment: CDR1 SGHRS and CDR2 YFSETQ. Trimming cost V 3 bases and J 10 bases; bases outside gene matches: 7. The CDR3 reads CASSSTSGGVSAQYF. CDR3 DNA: TGCGCCAGCAGCTCGACTAGCGGGGGGGTTTCCGCGCAGTATTTT.

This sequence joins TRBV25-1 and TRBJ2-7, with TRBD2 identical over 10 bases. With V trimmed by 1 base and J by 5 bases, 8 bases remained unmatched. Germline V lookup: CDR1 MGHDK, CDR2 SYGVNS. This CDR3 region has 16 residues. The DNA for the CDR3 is TGTGCCAGCAGTGAATTCGATAGCGGGGGGTTGAACGAGCAGTACTTC. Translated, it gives CASSEFDSGGLNEQYF.

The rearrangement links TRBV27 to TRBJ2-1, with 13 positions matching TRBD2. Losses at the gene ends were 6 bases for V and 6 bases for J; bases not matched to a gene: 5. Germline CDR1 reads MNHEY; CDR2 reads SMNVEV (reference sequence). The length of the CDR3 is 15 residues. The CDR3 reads CASRGGLAGTNEQFF. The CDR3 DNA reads TGTGCCAGCAGGGGGGGACTAGCGGGGACCAATGAGCAGTTCTTC.

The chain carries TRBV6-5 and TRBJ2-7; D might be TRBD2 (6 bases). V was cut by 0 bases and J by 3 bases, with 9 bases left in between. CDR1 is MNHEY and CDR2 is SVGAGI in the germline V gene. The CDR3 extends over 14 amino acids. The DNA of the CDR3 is TGTGCCAGCAGTTACTCTCGGGGACTCTACGAGCAGTACTTC. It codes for CASSYSRGLYEQYF.

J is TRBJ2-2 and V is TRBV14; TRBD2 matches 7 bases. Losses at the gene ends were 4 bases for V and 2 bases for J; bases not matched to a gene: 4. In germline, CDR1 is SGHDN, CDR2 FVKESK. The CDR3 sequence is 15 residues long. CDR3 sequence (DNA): TGTGCCAGCAGCCGGGGGGGATCAAACACCGGGGAGCTGTTTTTT. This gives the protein CASSRGGSNTGELFF.

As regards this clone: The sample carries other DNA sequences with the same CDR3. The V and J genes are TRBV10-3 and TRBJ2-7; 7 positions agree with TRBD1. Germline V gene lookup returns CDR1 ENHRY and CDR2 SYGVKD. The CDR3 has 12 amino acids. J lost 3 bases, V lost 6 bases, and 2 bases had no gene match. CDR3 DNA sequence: TGTGCCATCAGCGACAGGGTCTACGAGCAGTACTTC. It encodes CAISDRVYEQYF.

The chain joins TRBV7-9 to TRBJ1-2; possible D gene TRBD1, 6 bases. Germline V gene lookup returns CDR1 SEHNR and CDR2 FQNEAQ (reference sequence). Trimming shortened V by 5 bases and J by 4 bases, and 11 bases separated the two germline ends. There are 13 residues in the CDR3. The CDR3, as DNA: TGTGCCAGCAGCAACGACAGGACCTATGGCTACACCTTC. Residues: CASSNDRTYGYTF.

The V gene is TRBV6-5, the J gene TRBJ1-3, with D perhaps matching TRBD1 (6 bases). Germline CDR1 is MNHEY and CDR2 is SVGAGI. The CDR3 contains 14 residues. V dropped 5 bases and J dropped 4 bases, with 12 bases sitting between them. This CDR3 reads CASSLRDKGNTIYF. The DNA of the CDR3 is TGTGCCAGCAGTCTCCGGGACAAGGGAAACACCATATATTTT.

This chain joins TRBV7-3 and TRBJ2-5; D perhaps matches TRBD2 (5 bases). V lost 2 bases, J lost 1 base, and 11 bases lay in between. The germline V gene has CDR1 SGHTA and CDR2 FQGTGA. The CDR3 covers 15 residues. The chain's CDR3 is CASSLYPGSQETQYF. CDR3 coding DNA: TGTGCCAGCAGCTTATATCCGGGGAGCCAAGAGACCCAGTACTTC.

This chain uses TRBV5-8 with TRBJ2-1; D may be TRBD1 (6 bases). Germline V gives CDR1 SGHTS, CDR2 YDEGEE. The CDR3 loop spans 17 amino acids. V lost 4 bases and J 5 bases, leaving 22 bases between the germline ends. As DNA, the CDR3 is TGTGCCAGCAGCGGAAATCCGGGACAAATAAGCCACAATGAGCAGTTCTTC. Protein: CASSGNPGQISHNEQFF.

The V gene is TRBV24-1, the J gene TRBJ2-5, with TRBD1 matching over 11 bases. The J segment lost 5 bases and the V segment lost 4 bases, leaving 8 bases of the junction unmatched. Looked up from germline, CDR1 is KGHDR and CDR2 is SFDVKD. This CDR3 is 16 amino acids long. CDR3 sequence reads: CATSDRGTGGEETQYF. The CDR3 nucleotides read TGTGCCACCAGTGACCGAGGGACAGGGGGGGAGGAGACCCAGTACTTC.

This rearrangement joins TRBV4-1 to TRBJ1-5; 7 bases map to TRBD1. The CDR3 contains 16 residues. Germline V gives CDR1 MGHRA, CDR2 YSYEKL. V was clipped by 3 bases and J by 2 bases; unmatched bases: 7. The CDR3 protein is CASSQEAGQGNQPQHF. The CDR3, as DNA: TGCGCCAGCAGCCAGGAAGCTGGACAGGGCAATCAGCCCCAGCATTTT.

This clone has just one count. The CDR3 is CASSPGQGSTEAFF. The CDR3 region has the DNA TGTGCCAGCAGCCCCGGACAGGGGAGCACTGAAGCTTTCTTT. The genes are TRBV3-1 (or the pseudogene TRBV3-2) and TRBJ1-1; 9 bases are a match to TRBD1. This CDR3 spans 14 amino acids. J lost 4 bases, V lost 4 bases, and 4 bases had no gene match. In germline, CDR1 is LGHDT, CDR2 YNNKEL (reference sequence).

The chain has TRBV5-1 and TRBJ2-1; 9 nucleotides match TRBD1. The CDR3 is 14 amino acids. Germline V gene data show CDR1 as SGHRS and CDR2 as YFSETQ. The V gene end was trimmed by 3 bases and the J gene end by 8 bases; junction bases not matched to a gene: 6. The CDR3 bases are TGCGCCAGCAGCTCTGGGACAGGGCATGATGAGCAGTTCTTC. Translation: CASSSGTGHDEQFF.

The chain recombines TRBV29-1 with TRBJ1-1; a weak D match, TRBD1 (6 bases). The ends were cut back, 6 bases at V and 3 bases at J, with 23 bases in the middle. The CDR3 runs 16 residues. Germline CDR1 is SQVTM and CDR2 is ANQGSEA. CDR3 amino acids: CSVYPILTGSDTEAFF. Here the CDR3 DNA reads TGCAGCGTGTACCCCATTTTAACAGGGAGTGACACTGAAGCTTTCTTT.

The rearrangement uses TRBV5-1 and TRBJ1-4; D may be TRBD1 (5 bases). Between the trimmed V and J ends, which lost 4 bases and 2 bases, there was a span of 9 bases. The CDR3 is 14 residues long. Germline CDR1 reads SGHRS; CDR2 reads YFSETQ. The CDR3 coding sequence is TGCGCCAGCAGCCAAGGACACACTAATGAAAAACTGTTTTTT. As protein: CASSQGHTNEKLFF.

The CDR3 DNA sequence: TGTGCCAGCAGCTTAGTCGCCGGGGTAGGAGGTAATTCACCCCTCCACTTT. Translation gives CASSLVAGVGGNSPLHF. The chain has TRBV7-4 and TRBJ1-6; D remains ambiguous. The CDR3 loop spans 17 amino acids. Deletions cut 1 base from V and 6 bases from J, with 16 bases between. CDR1 is SGHVT, CDR2 SQSDAQ, per germline. Together with reference TRBV7-4 and TRBJ1-6, the CDR3 gives the full variable domain: GAGVSQSPRYKVAKRGRDVALRCDSISGHVTLYWYRQTLGQGSEVLTYSQSDAQRDKSGRPSGRFSAERPERSVSTLKIQRTEQGDSAVYLCASSLVAGVGGNSPLHFGNGTRLTVT.

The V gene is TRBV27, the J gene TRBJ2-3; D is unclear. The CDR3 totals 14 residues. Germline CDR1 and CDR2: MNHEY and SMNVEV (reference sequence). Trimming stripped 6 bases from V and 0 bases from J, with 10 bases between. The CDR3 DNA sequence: TGTGCCAGCAGATCAGACACTAGCACAGATACGCAGTATTTT. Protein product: CASRSDTSTDTQYF.

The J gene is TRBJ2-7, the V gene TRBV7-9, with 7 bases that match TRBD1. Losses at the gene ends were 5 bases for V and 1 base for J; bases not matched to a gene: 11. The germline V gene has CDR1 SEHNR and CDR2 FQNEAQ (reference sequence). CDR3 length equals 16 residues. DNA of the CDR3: TGTGCCAGCAGCCACGGGGTGGGACAGTCATCCTACGAGCAGTACTTC. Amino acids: CASSHGVGQSSYEQYF.

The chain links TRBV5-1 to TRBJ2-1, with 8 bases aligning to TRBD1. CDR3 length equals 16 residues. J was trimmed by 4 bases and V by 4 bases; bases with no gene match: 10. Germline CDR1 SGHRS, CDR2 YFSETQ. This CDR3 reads CASSPLQGVPYNEQFF. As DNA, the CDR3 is TGCGCCAGCAGCCCTCTACAGGGGGTCCCATACAATGAGCAGTTCTTC.

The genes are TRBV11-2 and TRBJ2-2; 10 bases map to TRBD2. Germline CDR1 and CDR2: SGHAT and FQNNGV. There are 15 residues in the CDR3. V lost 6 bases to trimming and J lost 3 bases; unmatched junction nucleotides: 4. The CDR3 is CASSLSGGDTGELFF. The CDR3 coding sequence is TGTGCCAGCAGTCTAAGCGGGGGGGACACCGGGGAGCTGTTTTTT. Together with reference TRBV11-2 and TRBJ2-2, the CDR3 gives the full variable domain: EAGVAQSPRYKIIEKRQSVAFWCNPISGHATLYWYQQILGQGPKLLIQFQNNGVVDDSQLPKDRFSAERLKGVDSTLKIQPAKLEDSAVYLCASSLSGGDTGELFFGEGSRLTVL.

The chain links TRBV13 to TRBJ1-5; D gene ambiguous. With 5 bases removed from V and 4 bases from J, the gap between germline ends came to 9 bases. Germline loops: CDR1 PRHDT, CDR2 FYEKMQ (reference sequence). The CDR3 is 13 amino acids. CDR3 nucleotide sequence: TGTGCCAGCAGCCCTACGAGAAATCAGCCCCAGCATTTT. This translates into CASSPTRNQPQHF.